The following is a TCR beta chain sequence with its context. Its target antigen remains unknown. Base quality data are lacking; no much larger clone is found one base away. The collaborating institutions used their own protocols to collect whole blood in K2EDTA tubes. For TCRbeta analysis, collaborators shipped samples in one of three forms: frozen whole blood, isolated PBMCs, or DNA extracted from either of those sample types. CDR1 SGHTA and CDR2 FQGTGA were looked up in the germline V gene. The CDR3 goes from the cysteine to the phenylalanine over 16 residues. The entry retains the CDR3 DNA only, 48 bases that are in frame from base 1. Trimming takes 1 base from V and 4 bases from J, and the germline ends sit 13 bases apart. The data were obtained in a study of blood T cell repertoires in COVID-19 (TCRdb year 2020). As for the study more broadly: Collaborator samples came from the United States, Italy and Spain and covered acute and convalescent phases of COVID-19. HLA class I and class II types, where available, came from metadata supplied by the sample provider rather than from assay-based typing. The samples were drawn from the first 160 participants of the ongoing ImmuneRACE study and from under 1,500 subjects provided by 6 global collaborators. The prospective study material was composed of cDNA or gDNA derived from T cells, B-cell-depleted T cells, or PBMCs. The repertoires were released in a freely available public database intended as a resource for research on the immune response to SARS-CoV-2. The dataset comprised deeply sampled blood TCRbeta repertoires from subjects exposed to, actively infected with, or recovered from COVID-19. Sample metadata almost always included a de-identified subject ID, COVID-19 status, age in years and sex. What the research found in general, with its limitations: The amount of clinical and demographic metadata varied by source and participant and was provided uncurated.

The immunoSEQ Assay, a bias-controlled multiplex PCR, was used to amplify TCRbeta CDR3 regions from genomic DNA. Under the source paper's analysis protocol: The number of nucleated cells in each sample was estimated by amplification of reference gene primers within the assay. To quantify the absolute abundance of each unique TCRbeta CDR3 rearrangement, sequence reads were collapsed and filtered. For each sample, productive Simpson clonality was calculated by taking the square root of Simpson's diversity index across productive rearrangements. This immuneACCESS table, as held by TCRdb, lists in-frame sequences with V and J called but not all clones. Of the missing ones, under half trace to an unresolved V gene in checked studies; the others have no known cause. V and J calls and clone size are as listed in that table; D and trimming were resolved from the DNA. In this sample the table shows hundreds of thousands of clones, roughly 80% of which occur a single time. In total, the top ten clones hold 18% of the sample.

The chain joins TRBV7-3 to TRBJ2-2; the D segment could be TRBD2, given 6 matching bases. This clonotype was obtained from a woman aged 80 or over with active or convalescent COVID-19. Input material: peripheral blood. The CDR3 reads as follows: CASSLNLVSGTGELFF. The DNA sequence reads TGTGCCAGCAGCTTAAATCTCGTTAGCGGCACCGGGGAGCTGTTTTTT.